This TCR beta chain was identified in a study of T cell responses to AZD1222 COVID-19 vaccine. Study findings and constraints: Seropositivity was recorded at baseline in only a handful of AZD1222 recipients. Donors in the cohort were predominantly white British and more often female, and clonal diversity was possibly underestimated.

This CDR3 has 15 amino acids. CDR1 MNHEY and CDR2 SMNVEV come from the germline V gene (reference sequence). Trimming stripped 3 bases from V and 2 bases from J, with 14 bases between. Turning to this clone: The antigen is unknown.

Generated by immunoSEQ multiplex PCR, the TCRdb table keeps only in-frame clones and is missing some. Of 120,000 or so clones in the sample, 70% to 90% are singletons; the top ten hold about 3%. Sequences were derived from peripheral blood, sampled 28 days after the second AZD1222 dose. This clonotype was obtained from an adult who received the AZD1222 COVID-19 vaccine. This chain joins TRBV27 and TRBJ2-7; TRBD1 might be the D (6 bases). This chain's CDR3 is CASSLGTPIAYEQYF. The DNA of the CDR3 is TGTGCCAGCAGTTTGGGGACACCGATCGCCTACGAGCAGTACTTC.